Each of the 21 T cell receptor beta chains below was sequenced from the same sample in a study of cytomegalovirus exposure and HLA in healthy donors. Primers: 60 Vbeta forward and 13 Jbeta reverse. The protocol was immunoSEQ multiplex PCR, while the TCRdb copy is restricted to in-frame clones and leaves out a portion. In the table there are about 76,000 clones, roughly 79% of which are singletons. The sample was PBMCs. The receptors stem from a woman aged 25-40 years in good health and CMV-seronegative.

Comment on this clone: A junction boundary mismatches the germline segment, possibly from a read error. Other DNA sequences from this sample encode an identical CDR3 as well. The chain uses TRBV28 and TRBJ1-5, with TRBD1 identical over 7 bases. CDR1 is MDHEN, CDR2 SYDVKM, per germline. This CDR3 has 18 amino acids. The CDR3 sequence is CASSPLIIRDSPNKPQHF. CDR3 in DNA: TGCGCCAGCAGTCCCCTAATAATCCGGGACAGCCCAAATAAGCCCCAGCATTTT.

J is TRBJ2-1 and V is TRBV14, with 11 bases aligning to TRBD2. This CDR3 has 19 amino acids. CDR1 is SGHDN and CDR2 is FVKESK in the germline V gene. The V and J ends lost 1 base and 0 bases, in that order; junction bases with no gene match: 8. The CDR3 is CASSQARSSGRSSYNEQFF. CDR3 in DNA: TGTGCCAGCAGCCAAGCGCGGTCTAGCGGGAGGAGCTCCTACAATGAGCAGTTCTTC.

Only a few counts were recorded for this clone. The chain is built from TRBV5-1 and TRBJ1-1; TRBD1 aligns across 7 bases. The junction had 4 bases not matched to a gene; V was cut back by 4 bases and J by 1 base. Germline V lookup: CDR1 SGHRS, CDR2 YFSETQ. This CDR3 contains 14 residues. CDR3 nucleotides: TGCGCCAGCAGCGAAAGGACAGGGAACACTGAAGCTTTCTTT. Protein sequence: CASSERTGNTEAFF.

The chain joins TRBV5-6 to TRBJ1-1; TRBD1 aligns across 7 bases. The trim removed 0 bases at V and 5 bases at J, leaving 7 bases unmatched. The CDR3 contains 15 residues. Germline V gives CDR1 SGHDT, CDR2 YYEEEE. In nucleotides, the CDR3 is TGTGCCAGCAGCTTGGAGGGCAGGGGGAGTACTGAAGCTTTCTTT. This translates into CASSLEGRGSTEAFF.

The rearrangement joins TRBV7-2 to TRBJ2-7; TRBD2 aligns across 11 bases. Germline-derived CDR1 and CDR2 are SGHTA and FQGNSA. This CDR3 is built from 18 residues. Trimming at V came to 4 bases and at J to 6 bases, leaving 17 bases not matched to a gene. The CDR3 here is CASSSPDLLAGGASEQYF. The CDR3 DNA is TGTGCCAGCAGCTCCCCAGACTTATTAGCGGGAGGGGCGTCCGAGCAGTACTTC.

The chain has TRBV30 and TRBJ1-2; TRBD1 is a possible D gene (5 bases). The V gene lost 5 bases and the J gene lost 8 bases, with 27 bases spanning the gap. CDR3 size: 16 residues. The germline V gene encodes CDR1 GTSNPN and CDR2 SVGIG (reference sequence). In DNA form, the CDR3 reads TGTGCCTGGGGGTATCGGGGGACGACCACCTTGAGAGGCTACACCTTC. This encodes CAWGYRGTTTLRGYTF.

V gene TRBV4-2 combines with J gene TRBJ2-2; 8 bases line up with TRBD1. The V and J ends lost 1 base and 5 bases, in that order; junction bases with no gene match: 6. CDR1 is LGHNA, CDR2 YNFKEQ, per germline. The CDR3 sequence is 16 residues long. CDR3 region: CASSQVDRDRTGELFF. Written as DNA, the CDR3 is TGTGCCAGCAGCCAAGTGGACAGGGATAGGACCGGGGAGCTGTTTTTT.

The rearrangement links TRBV11-2 to TRBJ1-2, with 7 bases identical to TRBD1. Germline assignment: CDR1 SGHAT and CDR2 FQNNGV. CDR3 length: 15 residues. Trimming cost V 1 base and J 4 bases; bases outside gene matches: 6. Here the CDR3 DNA reads TGTGCCAGCAGCTTAGGGACAGGCCTTCTCTATGGCTACACCTTC. This sequence encodes CASSLGTGLLYGYTF.

CDR3 sequence reads: CASSWAGGNSNQPQHF. The DNA of the CDR3 is TGTGCCAGCAGTTGGGCCGGGGGTAATAGCAATCAGCCCCAGCATTTT. This chain joins TRBV28 and TRBJ1-5; D possibly corresponds to TRBD1 (5 bases). CDR1 is MDHEN, CDR2 SYDVKM, per germline. Between the trimmed V and J ends, which lost 4 bases and 0 bases, there was a span of 13 bases. The CDR3 is made up of 16 amino acids.

The DNA of the CDR3 is TGTGCCAGCAGTCCTCGAGGACAGATTACCTACGAGCAGTACTTC. Encoded protein: CASSPRGQITYEQYF. The gene calls are TRBV27 and TRBJ2-7, with D maybe TRBD1 (6 bases). CDR1 and CDR2 from the germline V gene are MNHEY and SMNVEV (reference sequence). Trimming stripped 5 bases from V and 2 bases from J, with 16 bases between. The CDR3 has 15 amino acids.

This chain uses TRBV14 with TRBJ2-6, with D unresolved. The V gene lost 4 bases and the J gene lost 0 bases, with 4 bases spanning the gap. This CDR3 is built from 14 residues. Germline-derived CDR1 and CDR2 are SGHDN and FVKESK. The chain's CDR3 is CASSPLSGANVLTF. In DNA form, the CDR3 reads TGTGCCAGCAGCCCCCTCTCTGGGGCCAACGTCCTGACTTTC. The whole variable domain, remainder taken from reference TRBV14 and TRBJ2-6, is EAGVTQFPSHSVIEKGQTVTLRCDPISGHDNLYWYRRVMGKEIKFLLHFVKESKQDESGMPNNRFLAERTGGTYSTLKVQPAELEDSGVYFCASSPLSGANVLTFGAGSRLTVL.

J is TRBJ2-5 and V is TRBV7-3; 7 nucleotides line up with TRBD1. Germline CDR1 reads SGHTA; CDR2 reads FQGTGA. V was pared by 5 bases and J by 2 bases, with 5 bases of the junction left unmatched. The CDR3 contains 14 residues. This CDR3 reads CASSPGRGQETQYF. The CDR3 DNA sequence: TGTGCCAGCAGCCCAGGCAGGGGGCAAGAGACCCAGTACTTC.

J is TRBJ2-5 and V is TRBV7-9, with D hard to call. The J call is uncertain, as TRBJ2-7 better fits the DNA end. Germline loops: CDR1 SEHNR, CDR2 FQNEAQ (reference sequence). The CDR3 covers 15 residues. This chain's CDR3 is CASSLGERPTYEQYF. CDR3 in DNA: TGTGCCAGCAGCCTGGGCGAACGCCCTACCTACGAGCAGTACTTC.

The chain recombines TRBV7-3 with TRBJ2-1; unclear D gene. The V gene's germline CDR1 is SGHTA and CDR2 FQGTGA. With 4 bases removed from V and 5 bases from J, the gap between germline ends came to 6 bases. This CDR3 is built from 12 residues. CDR3 DNA: TGTGCCAGCAGCTCCCCCAACAATGAGCAGTTCTTC. Its translation: CASSSPNNEQFF.

The gene calls are TRBV9 and TRBJ2-7; maybe TRBD1 (5 bases). V lost 3 bases and J lost 8, with 18 bases in between. Per the germline V gene, CDR1 is SGDLS and CDR2 is YYNGEE. This CDR3 has 14 amino acids. Here the CDR3 DNA reads TGTGCCAGCAGCGCCCGACAGAAGCCTACACAGCAGTACTTC. This codes for CASSARQKPTQQYF.

As concerns this clone: Relative to the germline gene, one junction end is altered; a read error may explain this. The rearrangement links TRBV27 to TRBJ1-2, with 7 bases that match TRBD1. The germline CDR1 and CDR2 sequences are MNHEY and SMNVEV (reference sequence). The CDR3 contains 13 residues. CDR3 DNA sequence: TGTGCCAGCAAAAAACAGGGGACCTATGGCCACACCTTC. Translating gives CASKKQGTYGHTF.

V and J are TRBV2 and TRBJ2-7; 9 bases match TRBD2. In germline, CDR1 is SNHLY, CDR2 FYNNEI. The CDR3 has 17 residues. The trim removed 5 bases at V and 3 bases at J, leaving 14 bases unmatched. CDR3 bases: TGTGCCAGCAGTAATAGCGGGAGCCGTCCCGTGGTCTACGAGCAGTACTTC. This encodes CASSNSGSRPVVYEQYF.

This clone was counted a few times. The chain uses TRBV7-9 and TRBJ2-3; TRBD2 matches at 12 bases. Germline trimming cut 4 bases from V and 1 base from J; bases unmatched to any gene: 3. The length of the CDR3 is 16 residues. Germline V lookup: CDR1 SEHNR, CDR2 FQNEAQ (reference sequence). CDR3 amino acids: CASSSRLAGGTDTQYF. CDR3 coding DNA: TGTGCCAGCAGCTCGCGACTAGCGGGGGGCACAGATACGCAGTATTTT.

The table lists this clone with a count of one. The rearrangement joins TRBV5-1 to TRBJ2-1; TRBD1 matches at 9 bases. After removal of 4 bases from V and 9 bases from J, the junction contained 5 bases not matched to a gene. Per the germline V gene, CDR1 is SGHRS and CDR2 is YFSETQ. The CDR3 consists of 13 residues. The CDR3 loop is CASSVGQGSEQFF. The CDR3 coding sequence is TGCGCCAGCAGCGTGGGACAGGGCAGTGAGCAGTTCTTC.

With respect to this clone: One end of the junction fails to match germline, which may point to a read error. The chain is built from TRBV7-7 and TRBJ2-5; a possible D gene is TRBD2 (5 bases). CDR1 is SSHAT and CDR2 is FNYEAQ in the germline V gene (reference sequence). The CDR3 contains 13 residues. The CDR3 reads CASSLALPETQYF. The CDR3 nucleotides are TGTGCTAGCAGCTTAGCGCTACCCGAGACCCAGTACTTC.

This clone was seen only a few times. This sequence joins TRBV9 and TRBJ2-1; 8 nucleotides agree with TRBD2. Trimming took 0 bases from V and 2 from J; bases not matched to a gene: 4. The CDR3 totals 16 residues. Germline-derived CDR1 and CDR2 are SGDLS and YYNGEE. CDR3 region: CASSVVSGSTYNEQFF. For the CDR3, the DNA is TGTGCCAGCAGCGTAGTGAGCGGGAGTACCTACAATGAGCAGTTCTTC.